The sequence of this T cell receptor beta chain was determined in a study of spatial heterogeneity in lung cancer (dated by TCRdb to between 2018 and 2020). Regarding the complete study: More beta-chain than alpha-chain transcripts were consistently detected, likely reflecting higher beta-chain transcript abundance. In the raw uncorrected reads, each unique combination of TCR and UMI appeared more than ten times on average. TCR alpha and beta repertoires were quantitatively compared across multiple tumor regions, matched nontumor lung and blood in non-small cell lung cancer. TCR repertoire features were related to nonsynonymous mutation counts determined by whole-exome sequencing of tumor tissue. Both alpha and beta chains were TCR-sequenced in samples taken at surgery, namely 220 tumor regions, under 80 matched nontumor lung samples and about 58 PBMC samples.

The sample's time point label, in plain terms: sample taken at primary tumor resection. TCR sequencing used whole RNA extracted from tumor and nontumor lung tissue, or from cryopreserved PBMC samples, without cell sorting. Samples were obtained from approximately 72 patients with early-stage, untreated non-small cell lung cancer from the lung TRACERx cohort. Only patients with enough RNA available from two or more tumor regions were chosen for TCR sequencing. Library creation used 5' RACE. Instrument on record: NextSeq 500. To allow correction of PCR and sequencing errors, the TCR library protocol tagged every TCR cDNA molecule with a unique molecular identifier. Regarding the original processing steps: TCR identification, UMI-based error correction and CDR3 extraction were performed with Decombinator tools. TCRs above a frequency of 2 per 1,000, corresponding to the top 1% of the tumor frequency distribution, were defined as expanded. Renyi diversity was calculated using the R vegan package after each repertoire was subsampled 100 times to 5,000 TCRs. To build CDR3 similarity networks, amino acid triplet string-kernel similarity was used, and CDR3s were connected when their pairwise similarity was above 0.82. TCRdb trimmed public reads at Q25 via fastp, called clones via MiXCR and kept in-frame beta chains. Each entry merges the rows of one CDR3 protein and shows their most common DNA and genes. TCRdb, not the authors, supplied the V and J calls. In this sample the table shows about 52,000 distinct CDR3 sequences, roughly 7% of which occur a single time. The ten largest clones add up to about 3.1% of the sample.

Findings and caveats that apply to the study as a whole: Confirming at a functional level the hypothesis that regional TCRs recognize regional mutations was considered to require additional single-cell paired TCR alpha and beta sequencing. Ubiquitous expanded tumor TCRs showed up in blood more often at tumor resection than at routine follow-up.

With regard to this clonotype: Its antigen target is currently unknown. No base quality information exists; no much larger clone differs at one position.

CDR1 MDHEN and CDR2 SYDVKM were looked up in the germline V gene. Deletion took 6 bases off V and 6 bases off J, with a span of 5 bases between the germline ends. The CDR3, cysteine through phenylalanine, is 10 amino acids long. Left in the record is the CDR3 DNA by itself, 30 bases read in frame from the first base. The receptor's source is a female donor with early-stage non-small cell lung cancer. The sequencing here drew on PBMCs, taken at surgery. The chain is encoded by TRBV28 joined to TRBJ1-2; the D gene remains uncertain. CDR3 region: CASRRHGYTF. The bases read TGTGCCAGCAGAAGACATGGCTACACCTTC.